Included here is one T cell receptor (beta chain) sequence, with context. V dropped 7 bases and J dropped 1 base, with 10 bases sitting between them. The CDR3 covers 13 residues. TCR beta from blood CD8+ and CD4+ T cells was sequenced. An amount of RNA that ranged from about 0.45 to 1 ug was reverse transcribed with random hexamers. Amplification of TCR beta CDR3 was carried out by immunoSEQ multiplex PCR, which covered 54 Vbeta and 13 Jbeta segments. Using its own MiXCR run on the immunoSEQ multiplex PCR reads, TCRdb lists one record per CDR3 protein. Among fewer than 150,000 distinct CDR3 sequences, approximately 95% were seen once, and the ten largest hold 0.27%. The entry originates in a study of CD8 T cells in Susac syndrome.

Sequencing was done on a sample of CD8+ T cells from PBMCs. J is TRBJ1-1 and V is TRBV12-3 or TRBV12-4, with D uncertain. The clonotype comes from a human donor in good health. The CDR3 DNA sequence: TGTGCCAGCATGCAAGGAGGGAACACTGAAGCTTTCTTT. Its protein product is CASMQGGNTEAFF.